This T cell receptor (beta chain) was recovered during a study of beta chain features in type 1 diabetes (dated by TCRdb to between 2018 and 2020). Concerning the study at large: No differences in mean age, gender distribution, total cell number or subset yield were found between patients and healthy donors. Regulatory and stem cell-like memory subsets were obtained from only 8 patients and roughly 8 healthy donors, while naive and central memory subsets were obtained from all 30 or so donors. Across all samples, fewer than 130 million sorted cells were examined, and cell number per subset correlated strongly with RNA yield. In the study, TCRB repertoires of sorted circulating CD4+ T cell subsets from recently diagnosed type 1 diabetes patients were compared with those of matched healthy donors.

General study outcomes and caveats: Naive, central memory and regulatory TCRB repertoires appeared to be more similar among patients than among healthy donors. A moderate but significant shortening of TCRB CDR3 length was observed in type 1 diabetes patients in all four CD4+ subsets. HLA sub-analyses involved small numbers of individuals, so any influence of HLA type on TCRB rearrangement remained unresolved. Shorter templates might have been favored by PCR, but patient and control samples were amplified and corrected together, so both groups would have been affected equally by any skew. Patients with type 1 diabetes made fewer insertions and deleted more nucleotides at VDJ recombination sites, implying thymic rearrangement abnormalities. Because cDNA was sequenced instead of genomic DNA, activated cells with high expression could be over-represented, although the groups did not differ in activation or CD3 levels.

In the case of this clone: Its target antigen remains unknown. Qualities for individual bases were not recorded, and no much larger clone is one base off.

The entire isolated RNA was reverse transcribed using the High Capacity cDNA Reverse Transcription Kit, and thus expressed TCRB transcripts were sequenced. Deep immunoSEQ sequencing was applied to naive, central memory and regulatory T cell samples, giving an average of about 3.8 million total reads per sample. Sorted cells were lysed in RLT buffer, and RNA was extracted using DNase-treated RNeasy Micro or Mini kits according to cell number. Each cell subset was processed on its own to prevent cross-contamination, while patient and healthy donor samples were processed together. Using the immunoSEQ multiplex PCR, TCRB sequences were amplified from cDNA into 87-bp fragments spanning the CDR3 region. The amplicons were sequenced using the Illumina HiSeq platform. The authors' pipeline ran thus. Synthetic template baselines were used to correct PCR bias computationally, reads within Hamming distance 2 were collapsed, and singletons that could not be merged were discarded. Reads were aligned against IMGT so that V, D and J genes, CDR3 length and insertions or deletions at six rearrangement sites could be assigned. Within each subset, clonotype counts were normalized to the number of sorted cells before true diversity and Gini coefficients were calculated with the tcR R package. Repertoire sharing was quantified using the overlap coefficient calculated on TCRB nucleotide sequences. Out-of-frame TCRB sequences from naive cells were analyzed as a proxy for the pre-selection repertoire. TCRdb holds this immuneACCESS table with in-frame rearrangements only. Some clones are missing; in checked studies, unresolved V genes explain under half, and the rest has no known cause. That table supplies the V and J calls and clone size; D and trimming were determined from the DNA. The sample records hundreds of thousands of clones, around a sixth of which are singletons. 0.093% of the sample goes to the ten largest clones.

From cysteine to phenylalanine, the CDR3 is 16 amino acids long. The kept DNA is CDR3 alone, 48 bases in frame from the first base. Unmatched junction bases come to 4, with V trimmed by 1 base and J by 2 bases. The germline V gene sets CDR1 to LGHNA and CDR2 to YNFKEQ. Each donor gave one peripheral blood draw, approximately 0.11 L on average, collected into heparinised tubes. Naive, central memory, regulatory and stem cell-like memory CD4+ T cells were sorted on a BD FACSAria II using a panel including CD45RO, CCR7, CD25, CD127, CD95 and CD27. Purity was above 98% for every sorted population. PBMCs were separated immediately by Lymphoprep density gradient centrifugation and were stained directly, without being cultured. To minimize batch effects, samples were stained and sorted in pairs, one healthy donor with one patient per experiment.

The chain employs TRBV4-2 and TRBJ2-1; TRBD2 lines up with 8 middle nucleotides. The source of this sequence is a man aged 18 to 30 in good health. Sequenced material: naive CD4+ T cells from blood. The cell subset or site label, read with the paper, signifies: true naive CD4+ T cells. CDR3 protein: CASSQAGGVAYNEQFF. The DNA sequence reads TGTGCCAGCAGCCAAGCGGGAGGGGTAGCCTACAATGAGCAGTTCTTC.